This TCR beta chain was retrieved from a study of blood T cell repertoires in COVID-19. As for the study in general: COVID-19 samples from acute and convalescent phases originated in the United States, Italy and Spain. Sources were T cells, B-cell-depleted T cells, or PBMCs; the material itself was cDNA or gDNA.

The CDR3 extends over 17 amino acids. After removal of 6 bases from V and 1 base from J, the junction contained 10 bases not matched to a gene. CDR1 and CDR2 (germline): LGHDT, YNNKEL (reference sequence). Per the study methods: For nucleated cells, counts were estimated from reference gene primer amplification. Sequencing used immunoSEQ multiplex PCR; TCRdb keeps in-frame clones, though not all of them. The V and J calls and clone size were taken over from that table, and D and trimming were inferred from the DNA. The sample consists of some 160,000 clones, roughly nine tenths of them appearing once.

Input material: peripheral blood. The receptor comes from a man aged 60-69 years with acute or convalescent COVID-19. The genes are TRBV3-1 (or the pseudogene TRBV3-2) and TRBJ2-2; TRBD1 matches at 8 bases. The CDR3: CASRPVLGQGNTGELFF. CDR3 in DNA: TGTGCCAGCAGGCCAGTTTTAGGACAGGGGAACACCGGGGAGCTGTTTTTT.